This T cell receptor (beta chain) was observed in a study of CD8 T cells in Susac syndrome. The V and J ends lost 0 bases and 6 bases respectively, with 11 bases between them. The CDR3 is 14 amino acids. CDR1 SGHDT and CDR2 YYEEEE come from the germline V gene. Negative isolation yielded CD4+ and CD8+ T cells, and FACS enriched TEMRA cells. Random hexamers were used to reverse transcribe an amount of roughly 0.5 to 1 ug RNA. TCRdb ran MiXCR on the immunoSEQ multiplex PCR reads and lists one entry per CDR3 protein. The sample includes 200,000 to 250,000 distinct CDR3 sequences, roughly 92% of them seen just once.

Sequenced input: CD8+ T cells from PBMCs. The sequence was collected from a human donor with multiple sclerosis. The V and J genes are TRBV5-6 and TRBJ2-3; D gene ambiguous. The CDR3 DNA sequence: TGTGCCAGCAGCTTGGGATCCGCCCCCGATACGCAGTATTTT. Amino acids: CASSLGSAPDTQYF.